A single sample gave rise to the 22 T cell receptor beta chains below, sequenced in a study of T cell responses to AZD1222 COVID-19 vaccine. Sequencing used immunoSEQ multiplex PCR; TCRdb keeps in-frame clones, though not all of them. The table lists some 120,000 clones, about nine tenths of them singletons. Sequenced material: peripheral blood, taken on day 0 of AZD1222 vaccination. These receptors were collected from an adult in good health.

In DNA form, the CDR3 reads TGTGCCAGCAGGGGGGGGGACAATGAGCAGTTCTTC. Amino acids: CASRGGDNEQFF. The V gene is TRBV25-1, the J gene TRBJ2-1; 7 nucleotides line up with TRBD2. CDR3 size: 12 residues. In germline, CDR1 is MGHDK, CDR2 SYGVNS. V shed 6 bases, J shed 5 bases, and the junction held 1 base outside the gene matches.

CDR3 region: CSGEVGTDTQYF. The CDR3 bases are TGCAGCGGGGAGGTGGGTACAGATACGCAGTATTTT. The V gene is TRBV29-1, the J gene TRBJ2-3; the D gene is possibly TRBD2 (6 bases). The V gene lost 7 bases and the J gene lost 3 bases, with 11 bases spanning the gap. Per germline, CDR1 SQVTM and CDR2 ANQGSEA. The CDR3 consists of 12 residues.

CDR3 nucleotide sequence: TGTGCCAGTAGTACGACAGGGGGCGCCTACAATGAGCAGTTCTTC. Its protein product is CASSTTGGAYNEQFF. The chain uses TRBV19 and TRBJ2-1; the match to TRBD1 covers 10 bases. CDR3 size: 15 residues. CDR1 and CDR2 (germline): LNHDA, SQIVND (reference sequence). The trim removed 4 bases at V and 2 bases at J, leaving 2 bases unmatched. The full variable domain, its missing parts supplied by reference TRBV19 and TRBJ2-1, is DGGITQSPKYLFRKEGQNVTLSCEQNLNHDAMYWYRQDPGQGLRLIYYSQIVNDFQKGDIAEGYSVSREKKESFPLTVTSAQKNPTAFYLCASSTTGGAYNEQFFGPGTRLTVL.

The chain uses TRBV24-1 and TRBJ2-1, with a tentative D call TRBD1 (5 bases). This CDR3 comprises 13 residues. Germline V gives CDR1 KGHDR, CDR2 SFDVKD. The V end was cut by 4 bases, the J end by 9 bases, with 12 bases between. The CDR3 region has the DNA TGTGCCACCAGTGAATCAGGGTTTGGTGAGCAGTTCTTC. Protein: CATSESGFGEQFF.

This chain links TRBV29-1 with TRBJ1-2; perhaps TRBD1 as D (5 bases). CDR1 is SQVTM and CDR2 is ANQGSEA in the germline V gene. This CDR3 is built from 15 residues. Trimming took 3 bases from V and 2 from J, leaving 16 bases between them. This CDR3 reads CSVDLPRQRNYGYTF. As DNA, the CDR3 is TGCAGCGTTGACTTACCCCGACAGAGAAACTATGGCTACACCTTC.

The V call is TRBV28, the J call TRBJ2-5; D assignment may be TRBD1 or TRBD2 (5 bases each). The ends were cut back, 6 bases at V and 1 base at J, with 9 bases in the middle. The CDR3 has 13 residues. Per germline, CDR1 MDHEN and CDR2 SYDVKM. The chain's CDR3 is CASSYGAQETQYF. DNA for the CDR3: TGTGCCAGCAGCTACGGGGCCCAAGAGACCCAGTACTTC.

The gene calls are TRBV20-1 and TRBJ2-1; D uncertain. V lost 3 bases, J lost 3 bases, and 12 bases lay in between. Germline V gene data show CDR1 as DFQATT and CDR2 as SNEGSKA (reference sequence). This CDR3 spans 14 amino acids. For the CDR3, the DNA is TGCAGTGCTAGTAGTGGTGGGAACTACAATGAGCAGTTCTTC. Amino acids: CSASSGGNYNEQFF.

V and J are TRBV9 and TRBJ2-7; no reliable D call. This CDR3 region has 14 residues. Germline CDR1 and CDR2: SGDLS and YYNGEE. Trimming removed 1 base from V and 2 bases from J, with 10 bases in between. The CDR3, as DNA: TGTGCCAGCAGCGTATCGGCGGAAGCCTACGAGCAGTACTTC. Translation gives CASSVSAEAYEQYF.

V is TRBV13 and J is TRBJ2-7, with 7 positions matching TRBD1. The CDR3 contains 16 residues. CDR1 is PRHDT, CDR2 FYEKMQ, per germline (reference sequence). The V gene end was trimmed by 4 bases and the J gene end by 7 bases; junction bases not matched to a gene: 16. CDR3: CASSSTGAPNRIEQYF. The CDR3 coding sequence is TGTGCCAGCAGCTCCACAGGGGCCCCAAACAGGATAGAGCAGTACTTC.

The chain joins TRBV24-1 to TRBJ2-3; TRBD2 agrees at 10 bases. This CDR3 comprises 16 residues. Per the germline V gene, CDR1 is KGHDR and CDR2 is SFDVKD. The J segment lost 6 bases and the V segment lost 4 bases, leaving 9 bases of the junction unmatched. This CDR3 reads CATSDYSSGRWDTQYF. DNA of the CDR3: TGTGCCACCAGTGACTACTCTAGCGGGAGATGGGATACGCAGTATTTT.

The chain recombines TRBV10-3 with TRBJ1-3, with a tentative D call TRBD1 (6 bases). From germline, CDR1 is ENHRY and CDR2 SYGVKD. V was shortened by 3 bases and J by 2 bases, with 14 bases between the two germline ends. The CDR3 has 16 residues. The CDR3 sequence: CAISDGGQGTGNTIYF. CDR3 sequence (DNA): TGTGCCATCAGTGATGGGGGCCAAGGGACTGGAAACACCATATATTTT.

V gene TRBV21-1 combines with J gene TRBJ1-1; the DNA was not used to check the table's D call, TRBD1. TRBV21-1 is classified as a pseudogene. CDR3 length equals 16 residues. The chain's CDR3 is CASSTLLGGINTEAFF. Written as DNA, the CDR3 is TGTGCCAGCAGTACCCTTTTAGGGGGAATAAACACTGAAGCTTTCTTT.

J is TRBJ1-2 and V is TRBV28; 8 bases are shared with TRBD1. Germline V gene lookup returns CDR1 MDHEN and CDR2 SYDVKM. V gave up 2 bases and J gave up 7 bases; unmatched junction bases: 12. The CDR3 spans 16 residues. The CDR3 reads CASSLPGQGGARGYTF. The CDR3 coding sequence is TGTGCCAGCAGTTTACCAGGACAGGGAGGCGCTCGTGGCTACACCTTC.

Only one count was recorded for this clone. V gene TRBV2 combines with J gene TRBJ2-5; tentatively, D is TRBD2 (6 bases). V was pared by 6 bases and J by 5 bases, with 13 bases between. Germline CDR1 SNHLY, CDR2 FYNNEI. This CDR3 contains 13 residues. The CDR3 nucleotides are TGTGCCAGCAGCCGGGACTCCAGGGAGACCCAGTACTTC. Translating it yields CASSRDSRETQYF.

The gene calls are TRBV19 and TRBJ1-1; D may be TRBD1 (6 bases). Trimming cost V 5 bases and J 10 bases, with 14 bases left between them. Germline CDR1 and CDR2: LNHDA and SQIVND (reference sequence). This CDR3 has 12 residues. This CDR3 is CASSYLQGGAFF. DNA of the CDR3: TGTGCCAGTAGTTACCTACAGGGAGGAGCTTTCTTT.

In this sample, this clone turned up once. The chain couples TRBV30 to TRBJ2-3, with 13 bases lining up with TRBD2. There are 16 residues in the CDR3. The V segment lost 3 bases and the J segment 4 bases; nucleotides outside the gene matches: 7. The germline gives CDR1 GTSNPN, CDR2 SVGIG (reference sequence). The CDR3 DNA reads TGTGCCTGGAGGCCCGGGACTAGCGGGACTTCAGATACGCAGTATTTT. It codes for CAWRPGTSGTSDTQYF.

The rearrangement joins TRBV7-9 to TRBJ2-7; 11 nucleotides match TRBD1. V trimming: 6 bases; J trimming: 3 bases; junction bases outside the gene matches: 7. The germline gives CDR1 SEHNR, CDR2 FQNEAQ (reference sequence). The CDR3 is made up of 15 amino acids. The DNA for the CDR3 is TGTGCCAGCAGTCCCGGACAGGGGGCTCGCTACGAGCAGTACTTC. Protein sequence: CASSPGQGARYEQYF.

The count of this clone is one. CDR3 amino acids: CASSVTSYEQYF. In DNA, the CDR3 is TGTGCCAGCAGCGTAACTAGCTACGAGCAGTACTTC. This sequence joins TRBV7-2 and TRBJ2-7, with D possibly matching TRBD2 (5 bases). The CDR3 runs to 12 residues. CDR1 is SGHTA, CDR2 FQGNSA, per germline. Trimming removed 5 bases from V and 3 bases from J, with 8 bases in between.

The count of this clone is one. The rearrangement links TRBV5-5 to TRBJ2-2, with D perhaps TRBD2 (5 bases). Trimming shortened V by 2 bases and J by 0 bases, and 8 bases separated the two germline ends. Germline V CDR1 and CDR2: SGHKS, YYEKEE (reference sequence). The CDR3 consists of 15 residues. CDR3 sequence reads: CASSFREANTGELFF. CDR3 DNA sequence: TGTGCCAGCAGCTTTCGGGAAGCGAACACCGGGGAGCTGTTTTTT.

The chain recombines TRBV9 with TRBJ2-3; 12 bases map to TRBD2. CDR3 length: 21 residues. Germline trimming cut 0 bases from V and 6 bases from J; bases unmatched to any gene: 20. Looked up from germline, CDR1 is SGDLS and CDR2 is YYNGEE. The CDR3 sequence: CASSVATSASGRAWQSDTQYF. As DNA, the CDR3 is TGTGCCAGCAGCGTAGCTACGTCCGCTAGCGGGAGGGCCTGGCAGTCGGATACGCAGTATTTT.

The chain recombines TRBV7-2 with TRBJ2-1; 9 bases are shared with TRBD2. The CDR3 runs 15 residues. The germline V gene encodes CDR1 SGHTA and CDR2 FQGNSA. V gave up 1 base and J gave up 4 bases; unmatched junction bases: 2. CDR3 residues: CASSLGLAGYNEQFF. The DNA of the CDR3 is TGTGCCAGCAGCTTAGGGCTAGCGGGGTACAATGAGCAGTTCTTC.

The chain couples TRBV27 to TRBJ2-1; 11 bases line up with TRBD2. CDR3 length: 13 residues. V shed 6 bases, J shed 9 bases, and the junction held 4 bases outside the gene matches. The germline gives CDR1 MNHEY, CDR2 SMNVEV (reference sequence). The CDR3 region is CASRLGLAGEQFF. CDR3 DNA sequence: TGTGCCAGCAGGCTCGGACTAGCGGGTGAGCAGTTCTTC.